These 11 T cell receptor beta chains were all obtained from the same sample, sequenced in a study of blood T cell repertoires in COVID-19. Using immunoSEQ multiplex PCR, the repertoire was profiled, and TCRdb retains in-frame clones only, with some absent. Of about 350,000 clones detected, about 90% appear once; the ten largest clones hold approximately 1%. Sequenced input: PBMCs or T cells enriched from blood (not recorded which). The receptors here all came from a woman aged 25 to 39 who had recovered from COVID-19.

The CDR3 nucleotides read TGTGCCTGGAGACTAGCGGGAAGCACAGATACGCAGTATTTT. Protein sequence: CAWRLAGSTDTQYF. The chain is built from TRBV30 and TRBJ2-3; 10 positions agree with TRBD2. The CDR3 contains 14 residues. Germline V gene data show CDR1 as GTSNPN and CDR2 as SVGIG (reference sequence). V shed 3 bases, J shed 0 bases, and the junction held 0 bases outside the gene matches.

The V call is TRBV10-1, the J call TRBJ1-6; no clear D. Germline values: CDR1 WNHNN, CDR2 SYGVQD (reference sequence). CDR3 size: 17 residues. V gave up 4 bases and J gave up 2 bases, with 15 bases separating them. CDR3 amino acids: CASSGREAGPYNSPLHF. CDR3 coding DNA: TGCGCCAGCAGTGGGAGGGAGGCTGGGCCCTATAATTCACCCCTCCACTTT.

The chain carries TRBV7-2 and TRBJ1-1; D is undetermined. V was trimmed by 2 bases and J by 2 bases, leaving 6 bases between them. Germline CDR1 is SGHTA and CDR2 is FQGNSA. CDR3 length equals 13 residues. CDR3 coding DNA: TGTGCCAGCAGCTTACTGACAAACACTGAAGCTTTCTTT. Translation gives CASSLLTNTEAFF.

Remarks on this clone: This sample also contains other DNA sequences that code for the same CDR3. The chain employs TRBV9 and TRBJ2-1, with a weak D call TRBD2 (5 bases). CDR1 and CDR2 (germline): SGDLS, YYNGEE. Trimming removed 2 bases from V and 7 bases from J, with 7 bases in between. The CDR3 totals 12 residues. The CDR3: CASSVSGNEQFF. DNA for the CDR3: TGTGCCAGCAGCGTGTCGGGGAATGAGCAGTTCTTC.

The chain joins TRBV24-1 to TRBJ2-1; 9 bases are shared with TRBD2. The CDR3 has 13 residues. CDR1 and CDR2 (germline): KGHDR, SFDVKD. The V gene end was trimmed by 5 bases and the J gene end by 10 bases; junction bases not matched to a gene: 5. The CDR3 sequence: CATSGGGAEEQFF. The CDR3 nucleotides are TGTGCCACCAGTGGCGGGGGGGCCGAGGAGCAGTTCTTC.

The gene calls are TRBV5-1 and TRBJ2-4, with TRBD1 matching over 8 bases. This CDR3 has 19 residues. The J segment lost 0 bases and the V segment lost 2 bases, leaving 13 bases of the junction unmatched. The germline CDR1 and CDR2 sequences are SGHRS and YFSETQ. The CDR3 region has the DNA TGCGCCAGCAGCTTCTCCGGGACAGGCAATTTTCGAGCCAAAAACATTCAGTACTTC. Translation: CASSFSGTGNFRAKNIQYF.

This chain connects TRBV6-2 or TRBV6-3 to TRBJ2-1; D remains ambiguous. The germline CDR1 and CDR2 sequences are MNHEY and SVGEGT. Trimming pared 0 bases from V and 5 bases from J, leaving 14 bases between. This CDR3 comprises 16 residues. The CDR3 DNA follows: TGTGCCAGCAGTTACTCCGTCGGTGACACAGACAATGAGCAGTTCTTC. Translated: CASSYSVGDTDNEQFF.

This chain connects TRBV19 to TRBJ1-3; D is unresolved. This CDR3 contains 16 residues. From germline, CDR1 is LNHDA and CDR2 SQIVND (reference sequence). The V end lost 3 bases, the J end lost 4 bases, and 16 bases lay between the germline ends. The chain's CDR3 is CASSISGISLGNTIYF. In nucleotides, the CDR3 is TGTGCCAGTAGTATTTCGGGGATATCCCTCGGAAACACCATATATTTT.

The V call is TRBV6-5, the J call TRBJ2-7; no firm D call. Deletions cut 0 bases from V and 1 base from J, with 7 bases between. There are 14 residues in the CDR3. Germline V gives CDR1 MNHEY, CDR2 SVGAGI. The CDR3 nucleotides read TGTGCCAGCAGTTACTCGAGCAGGTCCTACGAGCAGTACTTC. Its protein is CASSYSSRSYEQYF.

The V gene is TRBV28, the J gene TRBJ1-1; a possible D gene is TRBD1 (6 bases). Germline V lookup: CDR1 MDHEN, CDR2 SYDVKM. Trimming pared 2 bases from V and 4 bases from J, leaving 14 bases between. The CDR3 has 15 residues. The CDR3 sequence is CASSLRQGWGTEAFF. CDR3 bases: TGTGCCAGCAGTTTACGGCAGGGGTGGGGCACTGAAGCTTTCTTT. The full variable domain, its missing parts supplied by reference TRBV28 and TRBJ1-1, is DVKVTQSSRYLVKRTGEKVFLECVQDMDHENMFWYRQDPGLGLRLIYFSYDVKMKEKGDIPEGYSVSREKKERFSLILESASTNQTSMYLCASSLRQGWGTEAFFGQGTRLTVV.

This chain links TRBV19 with TRBJ1-1, with D possibly TRBD1 on 5 matching bases. CDR3 length: 16 residues. Per germline, CDR1 LNHDA and CDR2 SQIVND (reference sequence). The ends were cut back, 10 bases at V and 5 bases at J, with 26 bases in the middle. DNA for the CDR3: TGTGCCACCCTCCCTGGGTGGAGGGGAAGGGAAACTGAAGCTTTCTTT. It encodes CATLPGWRGRETEAFF.